One sample yielded the 21 T cell receptor beta chains listed below, sequenced in a study of T cell responses to AZD1222 COVID-19 vaccine. The repertoire was sequenced with immunoSEQ multiplex PCR; TCRdb's copy has only in-frame clones and lacks some. The sample consists of 99,000 or so clones, roughly nine tenths of them appearing once. The input for sequencing was peripheral blood, taken 28 days after the second AZD1222 dose. Every receptor here comes from an adult who received the AZD1222 COVID-19 vaccine.

CDR3 residues: CASRTYRGDTQYF. As DNA, the CDR3 is TGTGCCAGCAGGACCTACAGGGGCGATACGCAGTATTTT. V and J are TRBV12-3 or TRBV12-4 and TRBJ2-3; 7 nucleotides align to TRBD1. The J segment lost 6 bases and the V segment lost 6 bases, leaving 6 bases of the junction unmatched. This CDR3 comprises 13 residues.

This clone appeared once. The chain carries TRBV15 and TRBJ2-3; D gene unclear. V was cut by 7 bases and J by 0 bases, with 11 bases left in between. The CDR3 loop spans 14 amino acids. The germline gives CDR1 LNHNV, CDR2 YYDKDF (reference sequence). The CDR3, as DNA: TGTGCCACCATGGCCCCTGGAAGCACAGATACGCAGTATTTT. It specifies CATMAPGSTDTQYF.

The rearrangement links TRBV24-1 to TRBJ2-2, with D maybe TRBD1 (6 bases). With 10 bases removed from V and 2 bases from J, the gap between germline ends came to 10 bases. The germline gives CDR1 KGHDR, CDR2 SFDVKD. This CDR3 comprises 13 residues. CDR3 sequence: CATRTANTGELFF. CDR3 in DNA: TGTGCCACACGGACAGCAAACACCGGGGAGCTGTTTTTT.

The chain combines TRBV27 with TRBJ2-1; 8 bases agree with TRBD2. CDR1 is MNHEY and CDR2 is SMNVEV in the germline V gene (reference sequence). With 0 bases clipped from V and 0 bases from J, the junction kept 16 bases outside the gene matches. This CDR3 region has 21 residues. The CDR3 coding sequence is TGTGCCAGCAGTTTATCCCCCACGGGAGGGCCGGTGTCCGGCTCCTACAATGAGCAGTTCTTC. Translated: CASSLSPTGGPVSGSYNEQFF.

The chain is built from TRBV2 and TRBJ1-6; D may be TRBD1 (5 bases). CDR3 length equals 12 residues. V was trimmed by 7 bases and J by 10 bases, leaving 11 bases between them. Germline V gives CDR1 SNHLY, CDR2 FYNNEI. This CDR3 reads CASTAGSSPLHF. DNA for the CDR3: TGTGCCAGCACGGCAGGGAGCTCACCCCTCCACTTT.

This clone occurred a few times. The rearrangement joins TRBV4-1 to TRBJ2-5, with 12 bases identical to TRBD2. The CDR3 extends over 18 amino acids. The V and J ends lost 0 bases and 5 bases, in that order; junction bases with no gene match: 10. Germline values: CDR1 MGHRA, CDR2 YSYEKL. CDR3 nucleotides: TGCGCCAGCAGCCAAGAGAGGCTAGCGGGAGGGCCCAGGGAGACCCAGTACTTC. This gives the protein CASSQERLAGGPRETQYF.

The chain has TRBV19 and TRBJ2-7; 7 bases agree with TRBD1. The length of the CDR3 is 13 residues. The V gene end was trimmed by 2 bases and the J gene end by 12 bases; junction bases not matched to a gene: 10. The germline gives CDR1 LNHDA, CDR2 SQIVND (reference sequence). This chain's CDR3 is CASSISLGTVRYF. CDR3 bases: TGTGCCAGTAGTATATCTCTGGGGACAGTCAGGTACTTC.

This clone was counted only a few times. This chain joins TRBV10-3 and TRBJ2-3; 10 nucleotides align to TRBD2. The CDR3 has 17 residues. V was pared by 3 bases and J by 3 bases, with 9 bases of the junction left unmatched. The V gene's germline CDR1 is ENHRY and CDR2 SYGVKD. The CDR3 DNA sequence: TGTGCCATCAGTGAAGGGCTAGCGGGAGTGGGGACAGATACGCAGTATTTT. Translated, it gives CAISEGLAGVGTDTQYF.

The rearrangement uses TRBV6-1 and TRBJ2-7; 12 bases line up with TRBD1. The CDR3 contains 16 residues. V lost 4 bases to trimming and J lost 7 bases; unmatched junction nucleotides: 11. Germline CDR1 MNHNS, CDR2 SASEGT. As DNA, the CDR3 is TGTGCCAGCAGTGCCTTACCGGGACAGGGGGCGGTTGAGCAGTACTTC. This sequence encodes CASSALPGQGAVEQYF.

The genes are TRBV6-1 and TRBJ2-7, with 10 bases that match TRBD1. Losses at the gene ends were 3 bases for V and 7 bases for J; bases not matched to a gene: 6. This CDR3 spans 14 amino acids. CDR1 MNHNS and CDR2 SASEGT come from the germline V gene. In DNA form, the CDR3 reads TGTGCCAGCAGTGATGACAGGGGGCTGTTGGAGCAGTACTTC. Amino acid sequence: CASSDDRGLLEQYF.

The genes are TRBV6-4 and TRBJ1-2; TRBD1 matches 7 bases. Germline CDR1 and CDR2: MRHNA and SNTAGT. Trimming at V came to 6 bases and at J to 0 bases, leaving 4 bases not matched to a gene. The CDR3 is 14 residues long. The CDR3 protein is CASSPGQTNYGYTF. The DNA for the CDR3 is TGTGCCAGCAGCCCGGGACAGACTAACTATGGCTACACCTTC.

With regard to this clone: Other DNA variants within this sample encode the same CDR3. V and J are TRBV5-6 and TRBJ2-7, with 7 nucleotides matching TRBD2. The CDR3 extends over 14 amino acids. J was trimmed by 4 bases and V by 3 bases; bases with no gene match: 7. Germline assignment: CDR1 SGHDT and CDR2 YYEEEE. CDR3 amino acids: CASSSLAESYEQYF. CDR3 DNA: TGTGCCAGCAGCTCGCTAGCGGAGTCTTACGAGCAGTACTTC. The entire variable domain, with the rest obtained from reference TRBV5-6 and TRBJ2-7, is as follows: DAGVTQSPTHLIKTRGQQVTLRCSPKSGHDTVSWYQQALGQGPQFIFQYYEEEERQRGNFPDRFSGHQFPNYSSELNVNALLLGDSALYLCASSSLAESYEQYFGPGTRLTVT.

Concerning this clone: Other DNA sequences in the sample encode the same CDR3. The chain is built from TRBV7-2 and TRBJ2-7; D is ambiguous. V was cut by 4 bases and J by 0 bases, with 7 bases left in between. The germline CDR1 and CDR2 sequences are SGHTA and FQGNSA. The CDR3 contains 13 residues. CDR3 residues: CASSSPSSYEQYF. CDR3 in DNA: TGTGCCAGCAGCTCTCCAAGCTCCTACGAGCAGTACTTC.

The chain links TRBV19 to TRBJ2-2; unclear D gene. The CDR3 length is 12 residues. V lost 3 bases and J lost 5, with 4 bases in between. Germline CDR1 LNHDA, CDR2 SQIVND (reference sequence). The CDR3 region has the DNA TGTGCCAGTAGTATTCGAACCGGGGAGCTGTTTTTT. Encoded protein: CASSIRTGELFF.

The V gene is TRBV6-1, the J gene TRBJ1-1; no firm D call. V lost 0 bases and J 11 bases, leaving 16 bases between the germline ends. The germline CDR1 and CDR2 sequences are MNHNS and SASEGT. This CDR3 is built from 14 residues. CDR3 sequence: CASSEAANFRPAFF. CDR3 in DNA: TGTGCCAGCAGTGAAGCGGCAAATTTCCGGCCGGCTTTCTTT.

This chain uses TRBV27 with TRBJ2-2; D is perhaps TRBD2 (5 bases). The CDR3 is 17 residues long. V was trimmed by 5 bases and J by 6 bases, leaving 22 bases between them. Per the germline V gene, CDR1 is MNHEY and CDR2 is SMNVEV (reference sequence). The CDR3 region is CASSRTFSSGLPGELFF. In DNA, the CDR3 is TGTGCCAGCAGTCGGACCTTCTCGAGCGGTCTCCCCGGGGAGCTGTTTTTT.

V gene TRBV30 combines with J gene TRBJ2-2; TRBD2 matches 7 bases. This CDR3 spans 14 amino acids. The ends lost 3 bases at V and 6 bases at J; junction bases unmatched: 7. Per germline, CDR1 GTSNPN and CDR2 SVGIG (reference sequence). CDR3 sequence reads: CAWRRISGSGELFF. For the CDR3, the DNA is TGTGCCTGGAGGCGAATTAGCGGGTCCGGGGAGCTGTTTTTT. Full variable domain (remainder filled in from reference TRBV30 and TRBJ2-2): SQTIHQWPATLVQPVGSPLSLECTVEGTSNPNLYWYRQAAGRGLQLLFYSVGIGQISSEVPQNLSASRPQDRQFILSSKKLLLSDSGFYLCAWRRISGSGELFFGEGSRLTVL.

The V gene is TRBV18, the J gene TRBJ2-1, with D tentatively TRBD1 (6 bases). This CDR3 spans 14 amino acids. Trimming removed 0 bases from V and 9 bases from J, with 12 bases in between. Germline V gene sequence: CDR1 KGHSH, CDR2 LQKENI. The CDR3 DNA sequence: TGTGCCAGCTCACCACCGGGGACATTCGGTGAGCAGTTCTTC. Amino acid sequence: CASSPPGTFGEQFF.

The chain links TRBV4-3 to TRBJ2-3; 8 bases align to TRBD2. V dropped 1 base and J dropped 4; count of bases not matched to a gene: 4. Germline CDR1 LGHNA, CDR2 YSLEER. CDR3 length: 15 amino acids. CDR3 sequence (DNA): TGCGCCAGCAGCCAAGCGGAGCGGGAGTCAGATACGCAGTATTTT. Encoded protein: CASSQAERESDTQYF.

This clone has just one count. The rearrangement joins TRBV19 to TRBJ2-7; 9 bases agree with TRBD1. The junction had 5 bases not matched to a gene; V was cut back by 2 bases and J by 3 bases. The CDR3 runs to 15 residues. Per the germline V gene, CDR1 is LNHDA and CDR2 is SQIVND (reference sequence). Here the CDR3 reads CASSIMGTGNYEQYF. The DNA of the CDR3 is TGTGCCAGTAGTATAATGGGGACAGGGAACTACGAGCAGTACTTC.

V is TRBV28 and J is TRBJ2-7; TRBD1 aligns across 7 bases. The germline V gene has CDR1 MDHEN and CDR2 SYDVKM. V was pared by 7 bases and J by 0 bases, with 6 bases of the junction left unmatched. This CDR3 is built from 14 residues. In DNA, the CDR3 is TGTGCCAGCAATACCGGGACAGACTCCTACGAGCAGTACTTC. Translation: CASNTGTDSYEQYF.